These 16 T cell receptor beta chains were sequenced from one sample in a study of T cell repertoires in cytomegalovirus infection. TCRdb re-called the reads with MiXCR, one entry per CDR3 protein. Of hundreds of thousands of distinct CDR3 sequences in the sample, roughly 30% were seen once. No antigens are known for them. The specimen was cultured CD8+ T cells from PBMCs, collected from culture after CMV antigen stimulation. These receptors came from a human donor in good health (CMV status not recorded). Some clones in this sample may be carry-over from other donors' samples.

The table lists this clonotype with a few counts. The rearrangement uses TRBV28 and TRBJ1-6; D is ambiguous. Germline V gene data show CDR1 as MDHEN and CDR2 as SYDVKM. Trimming took off 3 bases at V and 5 bases at J, with 8 bases between the two ends. CDR3 length: 14 amino acids. The CDR3 protein is CASSFWQNNSPLHF. CDR3 DNA: TGTGCCAGCAGTTTTTGGCAGAATAATTCACCCCTCCACTTT.

There are a few counts of this clonotype. J is TRBJ2-4 and V is TRBV6-5; TRBD1 agrees at 8 bases. The CDR3 length is 14 residues. With 8 bases clipped from V and 0 bases from J, the junction kept 3 bases outside the gene matches. Germline V gene sequence: CDR1 MNHEY, CDR2 SVGAGI. The CDR3 loop reads CASRDRKAKNIQYF. The CDR3 region has the DNA TGTGCCAGCCGGGACAGGAAAGCCAAAAACATTCAGTACTTC.

V gene TRBV16 combines with J gene TRBJ1-2; unclear D gene. The CDR3 spans 16 residues. Germline loops: CDR1 KGHSY, CDR2 FQNENV. V shed 2 bases and J shed 3 bases, with 16 bases lying between them. The CDR3 nucleotides are TGTGCCAGCAGCCAAGGATACCTTCTCGAGGACTATGGCTACACCTTC. This codes for CASSQGYLLEDYGYTF.

The chain joins TRBV6-2 or TRBV6-3 to TRBJ2-7; TRBD1 agrees at 8 bases. CDR3 length equals 15 residues. V trimming: 6 bases; J trimming: 1 base; junction bases outside the gene matches: 8. The germline gives CDR1 MNHEY, CDR2 SVGEGT. The CDR3 sequence: CASRARTGPSYEQYV. In DNA, the CDR3 is TGTGCCAGCAGAGCCCGGACAGGGCCGTCCTACGAGCAGTACGTC.

The chain employs TRBV6-2 or TRBV6-3 and TRBJ2-2; TRBD1 aligns across 8 bases. CDR1 MNHEY and CDR2 SVGEGT come from the germline V gene. There are 15 residues in the CDR3. With V trimmed by 2 bases and J by 4 bases, 3 bases remained unmatched. The CDR3 DNA reads TGTGCCAGCAGTTACAGCAGGGGGCTCACCGGGGAGCTGTTTTTT. This codes for CASSYSRGLTGELFF.

This clonotype came up a few times. The V gene is TRBV7-9, the J gene TRBJ1-1; 7 bases agree with TRBD1. CDR3 size: 16 residues. V lost 1 base to trimming and J lost 2 bases; unmatched junction nucleotides: 7. The germline V gene has CDR1 SEHNR and CDR2 FQNEAQ (reference sequence). CDR3 coding DNA: TGTGCCAGCAGCTTAGTACCAGGGGGTGGAAACACTGAAGCTTTCTTT. This codes for CASSLVPGGGNTEAFF.

There are a few counts of this clonotype. The J gene is TRBJ2-3, the V gene TRBV9, with 11 bases that match TRBD2. Looked up from germline, CDR1 is SGDLS and CDR2 is YYNGEE. The CDR3 sequence is 18 residues long. Trimming removed 4 bases from V and 1 base from J; junction bases left unmatched: 11. The CDR3: CASSRGLAGGVGTDTQYF. The CDR3 DNA is TGTGCCAGCAGCCGGGGGCTAGCGGGGGGTGTAGGCACAGATACGCAGTATTTT.

This chain connects TRBV27 to TRBJ1-2, with a weak D call TRBD1 (6 bases). The CDR3 sequence is 13 residues long. The V gene's germline CDR1 is MNHEY and CDR2 SMNVEV (reference sequence). The V and J ends lost 5 bases and 5 bases respectively, with 12 bases between them. CDR3 region: CASSPSGAYGYTF. The CDR3 DNA is TGTGCCAGCAGTCCCTCGGGGGCGTATGGCTACACCTTC.

This clonotype was found once. The rearrangement links TRBV19 to TRBJ2-3; 12 nucleotides align to TRBD2. Germline trimming cut 5 bases from V and 1 base from J; bases unmatched to any gene: 10. The CDR3 is made up of 18 amino acids. Germline V gene lookup returns CDR1 LNHDA and CDR2 SQIVND (reference sequence). The CDR3 region is CASSASSGGALGTDTQYF. The DNA of the CDR3 is TGTGCCAGTAGTGCCTCTAGCGGGGGGGCCCTGGGCACAGATACGCAGTATTTT.

The rearrangement uses TRBV5-6 and TRBJ2-5, with D perhaps matching TRBD2 (5 bases). Trimming pared 4 bases from V and 0 bases from J, leaving 10 bases between. The CDR3 has 14 amino acids. The V gene's germline CDR1 is SGHDT and CDR2 YYEEEE. The CDR3 sequence: CASSEGANQETQYF. CDR3 coding DNA: TGTGCCAGCAGCGAGGGAGCAAACCAAGAGACCCAGTACTTC.

This clonotype was picked up many times. The rearrangement links TRBV12-3 or TRBV12-4 to TRBJ1-1; 11 bases are a match to TRBD1. Trimming removed 3 bases from V and 5 bases from J; junction bases left unmatched: 2. The CDR3 is 14 amino acids. This chain's CDR3 is CASSLDRGLTEAFF. DNA of the CDR3: TGTGCCAGCAGTTTGGACAGGGGGCTTACTGAAGCTTTCTTT.

This clonotype appeared many times. The rearrangement links TRBV7-2 to TRBJ1-1; 9 nucleotides align to TRBD1. The V gene's germline CDR1 is SGHTA and CDR2 FQGNSA. V trimming: 3 bases; J trimming: 5 bases; junction bases outside the gene matches: 10. The length of the CDR3 is 16 residues. CDR3 DNA sequence: TGTGCCAGCAGCTTTGAGACAGGGGGTTTCCCGACTGAAGCTTTCTTT. Protein product: CASSFETGGFPTEAFF.

The genes are TRBV6-6 and TRBJ2-2, with TRBD1 matching over 8 bases. V dropped 5 bases and J dropped 6; count of bases not matched to a gene: 8. Germline V gene lookup returns CDR1 MNHNY and CDR2 SVGAGI (reference sequence). CDR3 size: 15 residues. The CDR3 sequence: CASSLSGQVAGELFF. CDR3 bases: TGTGCCAGCAGTCTTTCGGGACAGGTCGCCGGGGAGCTGTTTTTT.

The chain is built from TRBV10-3 and TRBJ2-7, with 12 bases identical to TRBD1. Germline lookup yields CDR1 ENHRY and CDR2 SYGVKD. The J segment lost 3 bases and the V segment lost 11 bases, leaving 8 bases of the junction unmatched. CDR3 length: 14 amino acids. The CDR3 region has the DNA TGTGCCTTAGGGACAGGGGGCAGGAACTACGAGCAGTACTTC. Amino acids: CALGTGGRNYEQYF.

There are a few counts of this clonotype. The CDR3 protein is CASSQDLKTGGPLYTGELFF. The CDR3 DNA sequence: TGCGCCAGCAGCCAAGATCTAAAGACGGGGGGGCCTTTATACACCGGGGAGCTGTTTTTT. V and J are TRBV4-1 and TRBJ2-2, with 8 bases lining up with TRBD2. Germline CDR1 is MGHRA and CDR2 is YSYEKL. CDR3 length: 20 amino acids. J gave up 3 bases and V 0 bases, and 15 bases lay outside the gene matches.

V and J are TRBV2 and TRBJ2-7; perhaps TRBD2 as D (6 bases). The germline CDR1 and CDR2 sequences are SNHLY and FYNNEI. The ends were cut back, 8 bases at V and 2 bases at J, with 13 bases in the middle. CDR3 length: 13 amino acids. CDR3: CASWGEETYEQYF. CDR3 sequence (DNA): TGTGCCAGCTGGGGGGAGGAAACCTACGAGCAGTACTTC.